Listed here are 31 T cell receptor beta chains from one sample, sequenced in a study of CD8 T cells in ankylosing spondylitis. Study findings and constraints: It appeared that ankylosing spondylitis blood was characterized by a TCR beta motif of eight highly homologous variants.

No antigen is known for these receptors. TCRdb used MiXCR to reprocess the 5' RACE reads, holding one entry per CDR3 protein. The profile covers under 950,000 distinct CDR3 sequences, with around a fifth appearing a single time and about a fifth taken by the ten largest. Sequenced sample: blood, either unsorted or a sorted T cell fraction (not recorded which). The origin of the receptors is a male donor with ankylosing spondylitis.

This clonotype was observed a few times. This rearrangement joins TRBV6-1 to TRBJ1-1; D not resolved. V was trimmed by 3 bases and J by 4 bases, leaving 15 bases between them. From germline, CDR1 is MNHNS and CDR2 SASEGT. CDR3 length: 15 amino acids. The CDR3 sequence is CASSDGGFGITEAFF. CDR3 DNA: TGTGCCAGCAGTGATGGTGGGTTCGGGATCACTGAAGCTTTCTTT.

This clonotype appeared a few times. The CDR3 DNA sequence: TGTGCCAGCAGCCCCGGGCTGTTTCAGGAGCAGTACTTC. Its protein is CASSPGLFQEQYF. The gene calls are TRBV7-2 and TRBJ2-7, with D uncertain. Germline loops: CDR1 SGHTA, CDR2 FQGNSA. The CDR3 extends over 13 amino acids. Trimming pared 5 bases from V and 7 bases from J, leaving 15 bases between.

The table lists this clonotype with a few counts. The rearrangement uses TRBV2 and TRBJ2-7; D is perhaps TRBD1 (5 bases). Germline assignment: CDR1 SNHLY and CDR2 FYNNEI. The CDR3 runs to 14 residues. V was trimmed by 11 bases and J by 0 bases, leaving 17 bases between them. The CDR3 DNA is TGTGCCGCTACAGGATCTCTGGGCTCCTACGAGCAGTACTTC. Amino acids: CAATGSLGSYEQYF. Using reference TRBV2 and TRBJ2-7 for the parts outside the CDR3, the full variable domain is EPEVTQTPSHQVTQMGQEVILRCVPISNHLYFYWYRQILGQKVEFLVSFYNNEISEKSEIFDDQFSVERPDGSNFTLKIRSTKLEDSAMYFCAATGSLGSYEQYFGPGTRLTVT.

This clonotype turned up a few times. The chain is built from TRBV12-3 or TRBV12-4 and TRBJ2-1, with TRBD2 matching 12 bases. Trimming at V came to 3 bases and at J to 5 bases, leaving 11 bases not matched to a gene. The CDR3 is made up of 18 amino acids. Written as DNA, the CDR3 is TGTGCCAGCAGTTTCTTAGGGCTAGCGGGAGGGCCGAACAATGAGCAGTTCTTC. As protein: CASSFLGLAGGPNNEQFF.

The CDR3 DNA follows: TGTGCCAGCAGTTTACAGGGTCCAAGCGGGGGAAGAACAGATACGCAGTATTTT. Translation gives CASSLQGPSGGRTDTQYF. The J gene is TRBJ2-3, the V gene TRBV27, with TRBD2 matching 8 bases. CDR3 size: 18 residues. The trim removed 2 bases at V and 3 bases at J, leaving 13 bases unmatched. CDR1 and CDR2 (germline): MNHEY, SMNVEV (reference sequence).

The chain recombines TRBV10-3 with TRBJ1-4, with D perhaps matching TRBD1 (5 bases). V lost 3 bases to trimming and J lost 8 bases, with 16 bases between them. The CDR3 is 15 amino acids. CDR1 and CDR2 (germline): ENHRY, SYGVKD. The CDR3 region has the DNA TGTGCCATCAGTGATTATGTGACAGAGGGCGAAAAACTGTTTTTT. Translated, it gives CAISDYVTEGEKLFF.

J is TRBJ2-7 and V is TRBV7-9, with TRBD2 identical over 15 bases. V trimming: 5 bases; J trimming: 4 bases; junction bases outside the gene matches: 6. Germline-derived CDR1 and CDR2 are SEHNR and FQNEAQ (reference sequence). The CDR3 consists of 16 residues. CDR3 loop: CASSKGLAGGVYEQYF. The CDR3 coding sequence is TGTGCCAGCAGCAAGGGACTAGCGGGAGGTGTATACGAGCAGTACTTC.

This clonotype was counted a few times. J is TRBJ2-7 and V is TRBV18, with D possibly being TRBD1 (6 bases). Germline-derived CDR1 and CDR2 are KGHSH and LQKENI. V shed 4 bases and J shed 7 bases, with 17 bases lying between them. The CDR3 runs 14 residues. This CDR3 reads CASSLDRMDREQYF. CDR3 bases: TGTGCCAGCTCACTAGACAGGATGGATAGAGAGCAGTACTTC. The full variable domain, rest sourced from reference TRBV18 and TRBJ2-7, is NAGVMQNPRHLVRRRGQEARLRCSPMKGHSHVYWYRQLPEEGLKFMVYLQKENIIDESGMPKERFSAEFPKEGPSILRIQQVVRGDSAAYFCASSLDRMDREQYFGPGTRLTVT.

This clonotype has ten or more counts. The rearrangement uses TRBV7-9 and TRBJ2-2; perhaps TRBD1 as D (6 bases). Trimming pared 5 bases from V and 4 bases from J, leaving 17 bases between. The CDR3 contains 16 residues. The germline CDR1 and CDR2 sequences are SEHNR and FQNEAQ (reference sequence). CDR3 in DNA: TGTGCCAGCAGCGCCAGAATCGGGACACTCACCGGGGAGCTGTTTTTT. It is translated as CASSARIGTLTGELFF. The variable domain in full, with the rest retrieved from reference TRBV7-9 and TRBJ2-2, is DTGVSQNPRHKITKRGQNVTFRCDPISEHNRLYWYRQTLGQGPEFLTYFQNEAQLEKSRLLSDRFSAERPKGSFSTLEIQRTEQGDSAMYLCASSARIGTLTGELFFGEGSRLTVL.

This clonotype was counted only a few times. The gene calls are TRBV12-3 or TRBV12-4 and TRBJ2-6, with unresolved D. Trimming took 2 bases from V and 2 from J, leaving 4 bases between them. This CDR3 has 14 amino acids. CDR3 amino acids: CASSLLAGANVLTF. In DNA form, the CDR3 reads TGTGCCAGCAGTTTATTAGCTGGGGCCAACGTCCTGACTTTC.

This clonotype has more than one count but fewer than ten. This chain joins TRBV29-1 and TRBJ2-1; TRBD1 aligns across 9 bases. Germline V gene sequence: CDR1 SQVTM, CDR2 ANQGSEA. The length of the CDR3 is 13 residues. The V segment lost 3 bases and the J segment 4 bases; nucleotides outside the gene matches: 1. The CDR3 sequence is CSVETGGYNEQFF. Written as DNA, the CDR3 is TGCAGCGTTGAGACAGGGGGATACAATGAGCAGTTCTTC.

The chain joins TRBV12-3 or TRBV12-4 to TRBJ2-5, with TRBD1 matching over 10 bases. The CDR3 covers 15 residues. V trimming: 6 bases; J trimming: 5 bases; junction bases outside the gene matches: 9. The CDR3 sequence: CASRRGDRGSETQYF. The CDR3 region has the DNA TGTGCCAGCAGGCGGGGGGACAGGGGTAGTGAGACCCAGTACTTC.

This clonotype was observed many times. The chain combines TRBV29-1 with TRBJ2-2; TRBD2 matches 9 bases. From germline, CDR1 is SQVTM and CDR2 ANQGSEA. V gave up 4 bases and J gave up 1 base; unmatched junction bases: 1. CDR3 length: 14 residues. The CDR3 DNA follows: TGCAGCGTTGCTAGCGGGATGAACACCGGGGAGCTGTTTTTT. Its protein is CSVASGMNTGELFF.

This clonotype was observed at least ten times. J is TRBJ2-1 and V is TRBV12-3 or TRBV12-4, with D possibly TRBD2 on 5 matching bases. CDR3 length: 11 amino acids. V lost 6 bases and J lost 10, with 10 bases in between. The CDR3 nucleotides read TGTGCCAGCAGCGCGCCGGGAGAGCAGTTCTTC. This sequence encodes CASSAPGEQFF.

This rearrangement joins TRBV5-1 to TRBJ2-2; 7 nucleotides line up with TRBD1. V trimming: 7 bases; J trimming: 1 base; junction bases outside the gene matches: 7. Germline V CDR1 and CDR2: SGHRS, YFSETQ. CDR3 length: 15 residues. The CDR3 protein is CASQRDSLNTGELFF. In nucleotides, the CDR3 is TGCGCCAGCCAAAGGGACAGTCTGAACACCGGGGAGCTGTTTTTT. Complete variable domain (other parts from reference TRBV5-1 and TRBJ2-2): KAGVTQTPRYLIKTRGQQVTLSCSPISGHRSVSWYQQTPGQGLQFLFEYFSETQRNKGNFPGRFSGRQFSNSRSEMNVSTLELGDSALYLCASQRDSLNTGELFFGEGSRLTVL.

In its sample, this clonotype was seen a few times. The V and J genes are TRBV20-1 and TRBJ2-4, with 8 bases identical to TRBD1. V shed 5 bases and J 4 bases; nucleotides not matched to a gene: 7. The CDR3 contains 14 residues. Germline V lookup: CDR1 DFQATT, CDR2 SNEGSKA (reference sequence). CDR3 DNA: TGCAGTGCTGCCCCCGGGACAGGAAAAAACATTCAGTACTTC. It translates to CSAAPGTGKNIQYF.

This chain connects TRBV7-2 to TRBJ2-7; TRBD2 agrees at 10 bases. V gave up 4 bases and J gave up 3 bases; unmatched junction bases: 9. This CDR3 region has 16 residues. Germline V gene sequence: CDR1 SGHTA, CDR2 FQGNSA. CDR3 in DNA: TGTGCCAGCAGCTCCCGGACTAGCGGAAACCTCTACGAGCAGTACTTC. It is translated as CASSSRTSGNLYEQYF.

The J gene is TRBJ2-5, the V gene TRBV24-1, with 12 bases fitting TRBD2. V was pared by 2 bases and J by 1 base, with 7 bases of the junction left unmatched. The V gene's germline CDR1 is KGHDR and CDR2 SFDVKD. This CDR3 is 18 amino acids long. CDR3 in amino acids: CATSDSLLAGGGQETQYF. The CDR3 DNA follows: TGTGCCACCAGTGATTCTCTCCTAGCGGGAGGGGGCCAAGAGACCCAGTACTTC.

The chain combines TRBV27 with TRBJ2-3, with no clear D. V gave up 2 bases and J gave up 0 bases, with 12 bases separating them. Looked up from germline, CDR1 is MNHEY and CDR2 is SMNVEV (reference sequence). The CDR3 spans 16 residues. CDR3 loop: CASSLRSRTSTDTQYF. The CDR3, as DNA: TGTGCCAGCAGTTTAAGGAGTCGCACGAGCACAGATACGCAGTATTTT.

The sample holds a few counts of this clonotype. The chain carries TRBV20-1 and TRBJ2-3; D not certain. The CDR3 is 12 amino acids. V shed 6 bases and J shed 2 bases, with 9 bases lying between them. Germline assignment: CDR1 DFQATT and CDR2 SNEGSKA (reference sequence). CDR3 coding DNA: TGCAGTGCAAGCCCCCCCACAGATACGCAGTATTTT. Its translation: CSASPPTDTQYF.

The rearrangement joins TRBV5-5 to TRBJ2-3, with D hard to call. The CDR3 length is 15 residues. Germline V CDR1 and CDR2: SGHKS, YYEKEE (reference sequence). Trimming removed 2 bases at V and 0 bases at J, with 10 bases between. The CDR3 coding sequence is TGTGCCAGCAGCTTCCTAGGAGTTAGCACAGATACGCAGTATTTT. Its translation is CASSFLGVSTDTQYF.

V and J are TRBV7-9 and TRBJ1-2; 7 bases are shared with TRBD1. Looked up from germline, CDR1 is SEHNR and CDR2 is FQNEAQ (reference sequence). V lost 5 bases to trimming and J lost 6 bases; unmatched junction nucleotides: 12. The CDR3 runs to 15 residues. This chain's CDR3 is CASSIRQGGTDGYTF. In DNA, the CDR3 is TGTGCCAGCAGCATAAGACAGGGCGGTACCGATGGCTACACCTTC.

J is TRBJ2-7 and V is TRBV12-3 or TRBV12-4; D gene ambiguous. The CDR3 runs to 13 residues. V lost 5 bases and J lost 1, with 9 bases in between. The CDR3 DNA reads TGTGCCAGCAGTGGAACAGATTCCTACGAGCAGTACTTC. Encoded protein: CASSGTDSYEQYF.

The chain employs TRBV20-1 and TRBJ2-7; 14 nucleotides align to TRBD2. The CDR3 is 15 residues long. After removal of 0 bases from V and 6 bases from J, the junction contained 4 bases not matched to a gene. Germline-derived CDR1 and CDR2 are DFQATT and SNEGSKA (reference sequence). CDR3 region: CSARDGTSGSAEQYF. In nucleotides, the CDR3 is TGCAGTGCTAGAGACGGGACTAGCGGGAGTGCCGAGCAGTACTTC.

The chain combines TRBV5-5 with TRBJ2-1; D is possibly TRBD1 or TRBD2 (6 bases each). V lost 4 bases to trimming and J lost 4 bases, with 15 bases between them. The germline V gene has CDR1 SGHKS and CDR2 YYEKEE (reference sequence). This CDR3 region has 15 residues. Here the CDR3 reads CASSTKGEEYNEQFF. In DNA, the CDR3 is TGTGCCAGCAGCACTAAGGGGGAGGAATACAATGAGCAGTTCTTC. Supplemented by reference TRBV5-5 and TRBJ2-1, the full variable domain reads DAGVTQSPTHLIKTRGQQVTLRCSPISGHKSVSWYQQVLGQGPQFIFQYYEKEERGRGNFPDRFSARQFPNYSSELNVNALLLGDSALYLCASSTKGEEYNEQFFGPGTRLTVL.

In its sample, this clonotype was seen a few times. V and J are TRBV9 and TRBJ2-2; D is unresolved. This CDR3 contains 14 residues. Trimming cost V 3 bases and J 0 bases, with 6 bases left between them. CDR1 SGDLS and CDR2 YYNGEE come from the germline V gene. Here the CDR3 reads CASSATTNTGELFF. CDR3 nucleotides: TGTGCCAGCAGCGCAACTACGAACACCGGGGAGCTGTTTTTT.

This clonotype occurred many times. The chain combines TRBV6-1 with TRBJ1-6; possible D gene TRBD1, 5 bases. Germline assignment: CDR1 MNHNS and CDR2 SASEGT. The CDR3 runs 14 residues. V was cut by 6 bases and J by 7 bases, with 13 bases left in between. CDR3 DNA sequence: TGTGCCAGCAGCCCCAGCCAGGGAAATTCACCCCTCCACTTT. This sequence encodes CASSPSQGNSPLHF.

This sequence joins TRBV6-2 or TRBV6-3 and TRBJ2-3, with unresolved D. CDR1 is MNHEY and CDR2 is SVGEGT in the germline V gene. V gave up 2 bases and J gave up 9 bases, with 9 bases separating them. CDR3 length: 12 amino acids. The CDR3 here is CASSYSLDTQYF. The CDR3 DNA is TGTGCCAGCAGTTACAGTCTAGACACGCAGTATTTT.

This clonotype was picked up a small number of times. The V call is TRBV7-2, the J call TRBJ2-7; D is unclear. This CDR3 is 12 amino acids long. The ends were cut back, 1 base at V and 6 bases at J, with 7 bases in the middle. The V gene's germline CDR1 is SGHTA and CDR2 FQGNSA. The CDR3 DNA follows: TGTGCCAGCAGCTTAGGGTCAATCGAGCAGTACTTC. As protein: CASSLGSIEQYF.

This clonotype came up a few times. The genes are TRBV29-1 and TRBJ2-1; 11 positions match TRBD2. The CDR3 is 14 amino acids. V shed 5 bases, J shed 4 bases, and the junction held 4 bases outside the gene matches. Per the germline V gene, CDR1 is SQVTM and CDR2 is ANQGSEA. CDR3 residues: CSVLASGRYNEQFF. As DNA, the CDR3 is TGCAGCGTTCTGGCTAGCGGGAGGTACAATGAGCAGTTCTTC.

V gene TRBV7-9 combines with J gene TRBJ2-3; TRBD2 aligns across 9 bases. Germline CDR1 is SEHNR and CDR2 is FQNEAQ (reference sequence). V was clipped by 5 bases and J by 8 bases; unmatched bases: 5. CDR3 length: 13 residues. The CDR3 spells CASSRGLASTQYF. CDR3 sequence (DNA): TGTGCCAGCAGCCGCGGACTAGCGAGTACGCAGTATTTT.